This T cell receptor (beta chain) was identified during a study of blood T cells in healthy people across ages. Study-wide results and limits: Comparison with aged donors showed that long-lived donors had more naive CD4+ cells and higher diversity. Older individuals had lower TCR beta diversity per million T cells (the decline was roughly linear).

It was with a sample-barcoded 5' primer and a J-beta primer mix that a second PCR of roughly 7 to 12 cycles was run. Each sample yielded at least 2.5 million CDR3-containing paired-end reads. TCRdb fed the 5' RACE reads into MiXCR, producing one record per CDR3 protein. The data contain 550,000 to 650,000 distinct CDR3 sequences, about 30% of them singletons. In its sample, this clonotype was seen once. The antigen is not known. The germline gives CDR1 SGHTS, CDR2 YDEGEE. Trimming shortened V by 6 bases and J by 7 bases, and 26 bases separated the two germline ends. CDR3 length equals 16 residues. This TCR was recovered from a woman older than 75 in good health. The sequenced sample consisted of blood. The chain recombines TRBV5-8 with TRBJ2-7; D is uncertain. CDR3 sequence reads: CASNLGPGGSTNEQYF. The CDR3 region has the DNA TGTGCCAGCAACCTAGGGCCAGGCGGTAGTACCAATGAGCAGTACTTC.